The 14 T cell receptor beta chains listed next were all sequenced from one sample in a study of preoperative IRX-2 immunotherapy in early breast cancer. Profiled with immunoSEQ multiplex PCR; TCRdb holds only in-frame clones, not every one. The sample contains more than 25,000 clones, around 89% of which appear only once. Treatment given: preoperative locoregional IRX-2 cytokine immunotherapy. Sample collection occurred from a patient treated with IRX-2 immunotherapy. These receptors all stem from a human donor with breast cancer.

In its sample, this clone was seen once. The V call is TRBV27, the J call TRBJ2-7; possible D gene TRBD2, 6 bases. V was cut by 5 bases and J by 0 bases, with 17 bases left in between. This CDR3 has 16 amino acids. Germline CDR1 and CDR2: MNHEY and SMNVEV (reference sequence). CDR3 amino acids: CASSPTPAGSSYEQYF. The CDR3 DNA sequence: TGTGCCAGCAGTCCCACCCCCGCGGGGTCCTCCTACGAGCAGTACTTC.

This clone has just one count. The J gene is TRBJ1-2, the V gene TRBV29-1; 7 nucleotides align to TRBD1. CDR3 length: 13 residues. V shed 6 bases and J 0 bases; nucleotides not matched to a gene: 4. Looked up from germline, CDR1 is SQVTM and CDR2 is ANQGSEA. CDR3 protein: CSVQGGANYGYTF. The DNA for the CDR3 is TGCAGCGTCCAGGGGGGAGCTAACTATGGCTACACCTTC. Complete variable domain (other parts from reference TRBV29-1 and TRBJ1-2): SAVISQKPSRDICQRGTSLTIQCQVDSQVTMMFWYRQQPGQSLTLIATANQGSEATYESGFVIDKFPISRPNLTFSTLTVSNMSPEDSSIYLCSVQGGANYGYTFGSGTRLTVV.

The V gene is TRBV5-4, the J gene TRBJ1-1; perhaps TRBD1 as D (6 bases). Germline V lookup: CDR1 SGHNT, CDR2 YYREEE (reference sequence). V lost 7 bases and J 0 bases, leaving 16 bases between the germline ends. The CDR3 contains 15 residues. DNA of the CDR3: TGTGCCAGCGGTAAGGGGGGCGGAATGAACACTGAAGCTTTCTTT. Translating it yields CASGKGGGMNTEAFF.

The rearrangement joins TRBV11-3 to TRBJ2-7; 10 nucleotides align to TRBD1. V was pared by 1 base and J by 3 bases, with 3 bases of the junction left unmatched. Germline V CDR1 and CDR2: SGHNT, YENEEA. This CDR3 region has 15 residues. Here the CDR3 reads CASSLGGQGLYEQYF. For the CDR3, the DNA is TGTGCCAGCAGCTTAGGGGGACAGGGGCTCTACGAGCAGTACTTC.

This chain uses TRBV5-6 with TRBJ2-3, with 16 bases aligning to TRBD2. The V segment lost 1 base and the J segment 3 bases; nucleotides outside the gene matches: 8. CDR1 and CDR2 (germline): SGHDT, YYEEEE. This CDR3 contains 19 residues. CDR3 nucleotides: TGTGCCAGCAGCTTGTATCTGGGACTAGCGGGAGGGAGTACAGATACGCAGTATTTT. Translation gives CASSLYLGLAGGSTDTQYF. The full variable domain, its missing parts supplied by reference TRBV5-6 and TRBJ2-3, is DAGVTQSPTHLIKTRGQQVTLRCSPKSGHDTVSWYQQALGQGPQFIFQYYEEEERQRGNFPDRFSGHQFPNYSSELNVNALLLGDSALYLCASSLYLGLAGGSTDTQYFGPGTRLTVL.

V usage is TRBV15 and J usage is TRBJ2-7; TRBD2 aligns across 10 bases. Trimming cost V 6 bases and J 2 bases; bases outside gene matches: 4. Germline V gives CDR1 LNHNV, CDR2 YYDKDF (reference sequence). The CDR3 contains 14 residues. The CDR3 DNA reads TGTGCCACCAGGTCGAGCGGGAGGGCCTACGAGCAGTACTTC. Translated: CATRSSGRAYEQYF.

This chain uses TRBV6-5 with TRBJ1-1; 9 positions match TRBD1. Germline-derived CDR1 and CDR2 are MNHEY and SVGAGI. With V trimmed by 7 bases and J by 0 bases, 3 bases remained unmatched. CDR3 size: 14 residues. This CDR3 is CASNRQGVNTEAFF. The DNA of the CDR3 is TGTGCCAGCAATCGACAGGGGGTGAACACTGAAGCTTTCTTT.

CDR3 amino acids: CASSASYNEQFF. DNA of the CDR3: TGTGCCAGCAGTGCATCTTACAATGAGCAGTTCTTC. This sequence joins TRBV7-9 and TRBJ2-1; D is unresolved. Germline V gene sequence: CDR1 SEHNR, CDR2 FQNEAQ (reference sequence). The CDR3 has 12 residues. V gave up 6 bases and J gave up 4 bases, with 7 bases separating them.

This clone has a single count. The chain uses TRBV7-9 and TRBJ1-2; tentatively, D is TRBD1 (5 bases). Trimming removed 0 bases at V and 4 bases at J, with 12 bases between. Germline CDR1 reads SEHNR; CDR2 reads FQNEAQ (reference sequence). The CDR3 spans 15 residues. CDR3 nucleotide sequence: TGTGCCAGCAGCTTAGCCGACAGCACTATCTATGGCTACACCTTC. Its translation: CASSLADSTIYGYTF.

This clone was detected a few times. The chain is built from TRBV5-1 and TRBJ1-1; 7 nucleotides agree with TRBD1. The CDR3 runs 14 residues. V was clipped by 3 bases and J by 1 base; unmatched bases: 3. Germline loops: CDR1 SGHRS, CDR2 YFSETQ. CDR3 protein: CASSWRQGNTEAFF. CDR3 DNA sequence: TGCGCCAGCAGCTGGCGACAGGGGAACACTGAAGCTTTCTTT.

This rearrangement joins TRBV6-5 to TRBJ2-1; D not certain. Germline V gives CDR1 MNHEY, CDR2 SVGAGI. The CDR3 spans 14 residues. V was cut by 2 bases and J by 4 bases, with 9 bases left in between. The CDR3 sequence: CASSYRDTYNEQFF. In nucleotides, the CDR3 is TGTGCCAGCAGTTACCGAGACACATACAATGAGCAGTTCTTC.

This clone is a singleton in its sample. V is TRBV6-6 and J is TRBJ1-4; D uncertain. Trimming cost V 11 bases and J 0 bases, with 16 bases left between them. The germline V gene has CDR1 MNHNY and CDR2 SVGAGI (reference sequence). The CDR3 covers 15 residues. The CDR3 DNA reads as TGTGCCGCCACATTCGACCCCTCAACTAATGAAAAACTGTTTTTT. Translated: CAATFDPSTNEKLFF.

The CDR3 protein is CASSLARGWTEAFF. In DNA, the CDR3 is TGTGCCAGCAGCTTAGCGAGGGGTTGGACTGAAGCTTTCTTT. The V gene is TRBV7-9, the J gene TRBJ1-1, with a tentative D call TRBD1 (5 bases). CDR1 and CDR2 from the germline V gene are SEHNR and FQNEAQ (reference sequence). V was clipped by 0 bases and J by 5 bases, with 10 bases between them. This CDR3 contains 14 residues. Together with reference TRBV7-9 and TRBJ1-1, the CDR3 gives the full variable domain: DTGVSQNPRHKITKRGQNVTFRCDPISEHNRLYWYRQTLGQGPEFLTYFQNEAQLEKSRLLSDRFSAERPKGSFSTLEIQRTEQGDSAMYLCASSLARGWTEAFFGQGTRLTVV.

The V and J genes are TRBV13 and TRBJ1-5; D not certain. V was pared by 0 bases and J by 6 bases, with 6 bases between. Germline CDR1 PRHDT, CDR2 FYEKMQ (reference sequence). The CDR3 contains 13 residues. The CDR3 sequence: CASSLGRGQPQHF. The CDR3 DNA is TGTGCCAGCAGCTTAGGCCGGGGTCAGCCCCAGCATTTT.